This entry is about one TCR beta chain. Its matching antigen is unknown. This sample was taken from a study of identical twins. TCRdb processed the 5' RACE reads anew with MiXCR; each CDR3 protein has one entry. The sample carries under 350,000 distinct CDR3 sequences, just under 9.5% recorded once. The germline V gene encodes CDR1 LGHNA and CDR2 YSLEER. The CDR3 loop spans 18 amino acids. The V gene lost 0 bases and the J gene lost 5 bases, with 22 bases spanning the gap. Study-wide findings and caveats: Interpretation of the results relied on cross-sectional statistical analysis and not on following the same donors. Researchers reported excess low generation probability among twin-shared out-of-frame alpha sequences.

The sample was also linked to a second study, of yellow fever vaccine responses in identical twins.

The origin of this receptor is a young woman in good health. The gene calls are TRBV4-3 and TRBJ2-5; D may be TRBD2 (6 bases). Input material: CD8+ T cells sorted from blood. CDR3 DNA sequence: TGCGCCAGCAGCCAAGATGATTTGGTGGGCGCCGGAGGGGAGACCCAGTACTTC. This encodes CASSQDDLVGAGGETQYF.